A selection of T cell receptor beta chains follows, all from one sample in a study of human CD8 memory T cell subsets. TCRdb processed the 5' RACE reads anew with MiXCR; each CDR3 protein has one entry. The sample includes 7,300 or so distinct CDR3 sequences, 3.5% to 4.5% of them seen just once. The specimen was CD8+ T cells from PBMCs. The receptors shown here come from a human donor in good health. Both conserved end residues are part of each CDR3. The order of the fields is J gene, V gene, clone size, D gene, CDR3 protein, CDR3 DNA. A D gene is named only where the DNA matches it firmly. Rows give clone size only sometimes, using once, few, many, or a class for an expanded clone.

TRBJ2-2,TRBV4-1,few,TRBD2,CASSLLSGGYETGELFF,TGCGCCAGCAGCCTCTTAAGCGGGGGGTACGAGACCGGGGAGCTGTTTTTT
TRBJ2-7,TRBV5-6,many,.,CASSLPGRSSYEQYF,TGTGCCAGCAGCTTGCCGGGACGGAGCTCCTACGAGCAGTACTTC
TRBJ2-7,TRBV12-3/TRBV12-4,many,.,CASSLDALYYEQYF,TGTGCCAGCAGCTTAGATGCACTGTACTACGAGCAGTACTTC
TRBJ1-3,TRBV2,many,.,CASTEVKQTGSGNTIYF,TGTGCCAGCACCGAGGTTAAACAGACAGGATCTGGAAACACCATATATTTT
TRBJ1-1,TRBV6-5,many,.,CASSYGGNTEAFF,TGTGCCAGCAGTTACGGGGGGAACACTGAAGCTTTCTTT
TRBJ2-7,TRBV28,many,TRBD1,CASSFRASGGSYEQYF,TGTGCCAGCAGTTTTCGGGCTTCAGGGGGATCCTACGAGCAGTACTTC
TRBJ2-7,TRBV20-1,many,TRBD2,CSAIPAGLATHFSYEQYF,TGCAGTGCTATTCCCGCTGGACTAGCGACGCATTTCTCCTACGAGCAGTACTTC
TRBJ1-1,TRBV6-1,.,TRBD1,CASSVSGTGPAEAFF,TGTGCCAGCAGTGTTTCCGGGACAGGGCCCGCTGAAGCTTTCTTT
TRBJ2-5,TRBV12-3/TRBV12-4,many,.,CASSLGTEGETQYF,TGTGCCAGCAGTTTAGGGACAGAAGGAGAGACCCAGTACTTC
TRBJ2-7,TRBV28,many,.,CASSSGYYEQYF,TGTGCCAGCAGTTCCGGCTACTACGAGCAGTACTTC
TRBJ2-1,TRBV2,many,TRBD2,CASSAPTSGGSYNEQFF,TGTGCCAGCAGCGCCCCGACTAGCGGGGGCTCCTACAATGAGCAGTTCTTC
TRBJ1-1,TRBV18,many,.,CASSPGDGVEAFF,TGTGCCAGCTCACCAGGGGATGGGGTTGAAGCTTTCTTT
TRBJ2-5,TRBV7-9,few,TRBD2,CASSKTSGSQETQYF,TGTGCCAGCAGCAAGACTAGCGGGAGCCAAGAGACCCAGTACTTC
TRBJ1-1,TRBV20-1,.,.,CSARDRWQDDYEAFF,TGCAGTGCTAGAGATCGGTGGCAGGATGACTATGAAGCTTTCTTT
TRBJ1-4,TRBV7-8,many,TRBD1,CASSWERQGSNEKLFF,TGTGCCAGCAGCTGGGAAAGACAGGGGAGTAATGAAAAACTGTTTTTT
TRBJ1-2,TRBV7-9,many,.,CASSFIDRNYGYTF,TGTGCCAGCAGTTTCATAGACAGGAACTATGGCTACACCTTC
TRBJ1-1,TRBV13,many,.,CASSSEQSLNTEAFF,TGTGCCAGCAGCTCCGAGCAATCACTGAACACTGAAGCTTTCTTT
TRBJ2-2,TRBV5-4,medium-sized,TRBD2,CASSTGLAGVTGELFF,TGTGCCAGCAGCACAGGACTAGCGGGAGTCACCGGGGAGCTGTTTTTT
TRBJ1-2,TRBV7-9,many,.,CASSSDLREGDGYTF,TGTGCCAGCAGCTCTGACCTCAGGGAAGGGGATGGCTACACCTTC
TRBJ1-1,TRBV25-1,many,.,CASKQGSTEAFF,TGTGCCAGCAAACAGGGTAGCACTGAAGCTTTCTTT
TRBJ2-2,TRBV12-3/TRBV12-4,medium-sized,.,CASSTTGELFF,TGTGCCAGCAGCACAACCGGGGAGCTGTTTTTT
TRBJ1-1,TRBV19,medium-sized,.,CASSIALGGQEAFF,TGTGCCAGTAGTATAGCCCTTGGGGGGCAGGAGGCTTTCTTT
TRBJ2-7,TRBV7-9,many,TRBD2,CASSTGGQDEQYF,TGTGCCAGCAGCACGGGGGGGCAGGACGAGCAGTACTTC
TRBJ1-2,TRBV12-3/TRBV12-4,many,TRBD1,CASSSDRVGYTF,TGTGCCAGCAGTTCGGACAGGGTTGGCTACACCTTC
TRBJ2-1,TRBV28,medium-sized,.,CASSLSSGLNNEQFF,TGTGCCAGCAGTTTATCCTCGGGACTGAACAATGAGCAGTTCTTC
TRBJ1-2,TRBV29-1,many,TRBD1,CSVDRDRFNYGYTF,TGCAGCGTTGATAGGGACAGGTTTAACTATGGCTACACCTTC
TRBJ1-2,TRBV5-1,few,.,CASSPSRQINYGYTF,TGCGCCAGCAGCCCCAGTCGACAGATTAACTATGGCTACACCTTC
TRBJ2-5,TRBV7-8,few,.,CASSPLGGGPQETQYF,TGTGCCAGCAGCCCACTTGGTGGGGGACCCCAAGAGACCCAGTACTTC
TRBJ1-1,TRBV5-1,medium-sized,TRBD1,CASSSDRENTEAFF,TGCGCCAGCAGCTCGGACAGGGAGAACACTGAAGCTTTCTTT